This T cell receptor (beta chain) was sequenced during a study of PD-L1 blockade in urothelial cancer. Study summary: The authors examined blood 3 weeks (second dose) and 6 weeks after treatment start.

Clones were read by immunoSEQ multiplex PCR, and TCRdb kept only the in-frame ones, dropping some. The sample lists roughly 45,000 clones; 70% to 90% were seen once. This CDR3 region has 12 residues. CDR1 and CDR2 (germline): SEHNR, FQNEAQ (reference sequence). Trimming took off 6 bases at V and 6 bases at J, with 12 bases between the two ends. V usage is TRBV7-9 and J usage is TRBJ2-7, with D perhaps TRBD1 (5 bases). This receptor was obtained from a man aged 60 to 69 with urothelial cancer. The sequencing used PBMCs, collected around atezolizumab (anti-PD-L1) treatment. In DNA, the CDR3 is TGTGCCAGCAGTCTGCAGGGAACCGAGCAGTACTTC. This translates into CASSLQGTEQYF.